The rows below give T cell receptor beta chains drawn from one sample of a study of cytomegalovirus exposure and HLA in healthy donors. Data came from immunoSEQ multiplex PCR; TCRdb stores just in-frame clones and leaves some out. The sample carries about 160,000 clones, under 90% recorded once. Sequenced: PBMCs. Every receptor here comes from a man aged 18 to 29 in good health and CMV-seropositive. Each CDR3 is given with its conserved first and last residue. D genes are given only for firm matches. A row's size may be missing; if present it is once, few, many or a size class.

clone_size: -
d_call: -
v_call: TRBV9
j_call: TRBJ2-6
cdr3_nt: TGTGCCAGCAGCCCCCGTCTCTGGGCTCAATCTGGGGCCAACGTCCTGACTTTC
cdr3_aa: CASSPRLWAQSGANVLTF

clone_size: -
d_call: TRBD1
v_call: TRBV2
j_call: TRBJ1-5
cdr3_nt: TGTGCCAGCAGTGCGGGACAGGGGAATCAGCCCCAGCATTTT
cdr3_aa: CASSAGQGNQPQHF

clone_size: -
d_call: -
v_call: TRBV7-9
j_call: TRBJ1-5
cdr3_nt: TGTGCCAGCAGCCCATTTGGAGGGACCTCAAGCAATCAGCCCCAGCATTTT
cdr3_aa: CASSPFGGTSSNQPQHF

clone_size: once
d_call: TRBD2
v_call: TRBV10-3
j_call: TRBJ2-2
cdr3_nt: TGTGCCATCAGTACACTAGCGGGAGAGCGGATGGGCGGGGAGCTGTTTTTT
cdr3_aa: CAISTLAGERMGGELFF

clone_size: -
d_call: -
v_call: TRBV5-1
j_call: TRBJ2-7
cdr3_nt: TGCGCCAGCAGCTTGGCGACAGAGCTTTCCTACGAGCAGTACTTC
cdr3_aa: CASSLATELSYEQYF

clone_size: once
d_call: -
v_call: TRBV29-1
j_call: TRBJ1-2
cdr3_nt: TGCAGCGTTCCAGGGGACTATGGCTACACCTTC
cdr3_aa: CSVPGDYGYTF

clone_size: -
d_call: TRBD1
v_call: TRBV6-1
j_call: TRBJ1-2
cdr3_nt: TGTGCCAGCAGTGAAGCACTCTCTATGGGGACAGGGTGGGACTATGGCTACACCTTC
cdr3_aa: CASSEALSMGTGWDYGYTF

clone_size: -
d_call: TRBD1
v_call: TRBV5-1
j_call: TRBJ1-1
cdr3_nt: TGCGCCAGCAGCACGGGACAGCCCAACACTGAAGCTTTCTTT
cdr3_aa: CASSTGQPNTEAFF

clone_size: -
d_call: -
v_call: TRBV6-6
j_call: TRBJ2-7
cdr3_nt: TGTGCCAGCAGTCAAACCGGGACATCCTCCTACGAGCAGTACTTC
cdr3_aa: CASSQTGTSSYEQYF

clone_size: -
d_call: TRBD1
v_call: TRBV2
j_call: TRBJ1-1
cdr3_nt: TGTGCCAGTAGGACAGGGGGGAACACTGAAGCTTTCTTT
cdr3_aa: CASRTGGNTEAFF

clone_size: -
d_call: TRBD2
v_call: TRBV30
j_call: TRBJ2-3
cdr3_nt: TGTGCCTGGACTAGCGGGACAGATACGCAGTATTTT
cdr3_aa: CAWTSGTDTQYF

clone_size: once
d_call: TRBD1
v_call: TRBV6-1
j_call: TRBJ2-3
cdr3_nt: TGTGCCAGCAGTGCACGGACAGGGGGGAGCACAGATACGCAGTATTTT
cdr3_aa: CASSARTGGSTDTQYF

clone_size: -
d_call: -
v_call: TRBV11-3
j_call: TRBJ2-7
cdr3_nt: TGTGCCAGCACAGTGGGAGGGGGAAGCGAGCAGTACTTC
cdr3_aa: CASTVGGGSEQYF

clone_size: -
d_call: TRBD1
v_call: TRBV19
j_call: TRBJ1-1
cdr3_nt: TGTGCCAGTCATCAGGGGGGCAACACTGAAGCTTTCTTT
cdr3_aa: CASHQGGNTEAFF

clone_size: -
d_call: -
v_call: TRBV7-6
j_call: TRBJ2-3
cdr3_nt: TGTGCCAGCAGCTTAGGTGATCGGGGGGCCTATACGCAGTATTTT
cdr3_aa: CASSLGDRGAYTQYF

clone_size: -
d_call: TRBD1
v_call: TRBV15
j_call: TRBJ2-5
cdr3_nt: TGTGCCACCAGCAGGCGACTTCAAGCAGGGGGCCAAGAGACCCAGTACTTC
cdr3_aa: CATSRRLQAGGQETQYF

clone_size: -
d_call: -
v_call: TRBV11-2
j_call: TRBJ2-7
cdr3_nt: TGTGCCAGCAGCTTAGTCGGCCAGACCTTCCGGGACGAGCAGTACTTC
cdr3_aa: CASSLVGQTFRDEQYF

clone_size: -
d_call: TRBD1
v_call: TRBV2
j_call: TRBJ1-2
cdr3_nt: TGTGCCAGACAGGGGGAAAGTGGAACTAACTATGGCTACACCTTC
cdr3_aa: CARQGESGTNYGYTF

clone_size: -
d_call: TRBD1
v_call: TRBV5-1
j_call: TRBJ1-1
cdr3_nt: TGCGCCAGCAGCCCCGGGACAGGGTGGAGGACTGAAGCTTTCTTT
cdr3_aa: CASSPGTGWRTEAFF

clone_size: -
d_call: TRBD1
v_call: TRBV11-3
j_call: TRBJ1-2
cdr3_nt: TGTGCCAGCAGCTTAGATCGGGACAGCACCTATGGCTACACCTTC
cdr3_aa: CASSLDRDSTYGYTF

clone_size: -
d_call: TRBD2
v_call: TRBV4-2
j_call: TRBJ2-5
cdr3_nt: TGTGCCAGCAGCCAGCCTAGGGGACTAGGCAGGCAAGAGACCCAGTACTTC
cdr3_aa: CASSQPRGLGRQETQYF

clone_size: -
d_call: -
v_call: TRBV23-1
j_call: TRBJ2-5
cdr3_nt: TGCGCCAGCAGTCAAACCCGGAGAGATAAAGAGACCCAGTACTTC
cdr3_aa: CASSQTRRDKETQYF

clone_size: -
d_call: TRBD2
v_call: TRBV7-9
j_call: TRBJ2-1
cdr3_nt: TGTGCCAGCAGCTCAGGTGGGACTAGCGGGAGGTACAATGAGCAGTTCTTC
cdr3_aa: CASSSGGTSGRYNEQFF

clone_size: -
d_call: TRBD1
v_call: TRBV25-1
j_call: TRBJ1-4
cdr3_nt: TGTGCCAGCGCAACAGGGGACGCTAATGAAAAACTGTTTTTT
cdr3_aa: CASATGDANEKLFF

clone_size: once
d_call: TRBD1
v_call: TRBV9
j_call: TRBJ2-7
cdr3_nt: TGTGCCAGCAGCGTATTGGGACAGGGAATGGAGGAGCAGTACTTC
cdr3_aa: CASSVLGQGMEEQYF

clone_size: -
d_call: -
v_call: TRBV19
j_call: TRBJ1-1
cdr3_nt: TGTGCCAGTAGCCCCACGGGAGCAAGGACTGAAGCTTTCTTT
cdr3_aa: CASSPTGARTEAFF

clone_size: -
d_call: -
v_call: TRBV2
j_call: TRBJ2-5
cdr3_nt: TGTGCCAGCAGCCTCAACAGGGACCAAGAGACCCAGTACTTC
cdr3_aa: CASSLNRDQETQYF

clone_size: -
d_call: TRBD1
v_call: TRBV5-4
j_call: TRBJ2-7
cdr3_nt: TGTGCCAGCAGCTTGGACAGGGGTAATTACGAGCAGTACTTC
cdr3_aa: CASSLDRGNYEQYF

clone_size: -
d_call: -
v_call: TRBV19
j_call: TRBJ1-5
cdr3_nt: TGTGCCAGTAGTGGAGGGGGGGACAATCAGCCCCAGCATTTT
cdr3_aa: CASSGGGDNQPQHF

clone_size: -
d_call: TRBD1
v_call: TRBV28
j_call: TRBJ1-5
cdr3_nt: TGTGCCAGCAGTTCTGACAGGGGAATCGTACAGCCCCAGCATTTT
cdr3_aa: CASSSDRGIVQPQHF

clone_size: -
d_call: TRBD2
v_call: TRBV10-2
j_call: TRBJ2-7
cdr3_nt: TGCGCCAGCACTCCGACTAGCGGAGCCTACGAGCAGTACTTC
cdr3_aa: CASTPTSGAYEQYF

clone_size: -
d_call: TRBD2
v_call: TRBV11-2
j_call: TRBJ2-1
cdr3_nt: TGTGCCAGCACCTTCCTCTCTAGCGGCTCCTACAATGAGCAGTTCTTC
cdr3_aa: CASTFLSSGSYNEQFF

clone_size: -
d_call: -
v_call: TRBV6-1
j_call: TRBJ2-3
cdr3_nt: TGTGCCAGCAGTGACCATAGTCGTCCTAGCACAGATACGCAGTATTTT
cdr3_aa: CASSDHSRPSTDTQYF

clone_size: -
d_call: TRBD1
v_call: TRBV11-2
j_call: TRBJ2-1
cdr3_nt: TGTGCCAGCAGCTTAGAGGGACAGAAAACCTACAATGAGCAGTTCTTC
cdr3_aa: CASSLEGQKTYNEQFF

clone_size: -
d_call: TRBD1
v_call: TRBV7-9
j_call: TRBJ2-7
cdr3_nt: TGTGCCAGCAGCTTTACCGGGACAGGCTACGAGCAGTACTTC
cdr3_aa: CASSFTGTGYEQYF

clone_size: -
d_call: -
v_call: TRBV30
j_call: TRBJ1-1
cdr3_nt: TGTGCCTGGATGCCGCTAATGGGGAGCGTTGGCACTGAAGCTTTCTTT
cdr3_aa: CAWMPLMGSVGTEAFF

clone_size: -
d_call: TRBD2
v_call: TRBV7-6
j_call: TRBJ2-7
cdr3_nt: TGTGCCAGCAGCGATAGACTAGCGGGAGTAGAGGAGCAGTACTTC
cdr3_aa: CASSDRLAGVEEQYF

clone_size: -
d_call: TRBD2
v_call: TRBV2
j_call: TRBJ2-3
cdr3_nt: TGTGCCAGCAGTGAGCTAGCGGGCCAGACGGTCACAGATACGCAGTATTTT
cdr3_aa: CASSELAGQTVTDTQYF

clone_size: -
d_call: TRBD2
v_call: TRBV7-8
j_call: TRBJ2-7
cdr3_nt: TGTGCCAGCAGCTTAGGAGCCGCTAGCGGGAGCTCCTACGAGCAGTACTTC
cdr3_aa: CASSLGAASGSSYEQYF

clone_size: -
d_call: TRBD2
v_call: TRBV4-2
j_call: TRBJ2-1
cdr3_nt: TGTGCCAGCAGCCAAGATAGGGCTAGCGGGAGTAGGGATGAGCAGTTCTTC
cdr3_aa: CASSQDRASGSRDEQFF